Sequencing of this TCR beta chain was carried out in a study of PD-1 blockade in classical Hodgkin lymphoma. Germline CDR1 SGDLS, CDR2 YYNGEE. With 6 bases removed from V and 0 bases from J, the gap between germline ends came to 11 bases. The CDR3 loop spans 14 amino acids. There was relapse after autologous stem cell transplantation in every patient, and there was variation in brentuximab vedotin exposure. TCRdb's copy holds only in-frame clones and misses some; the assay was immunoSEQ multiplex PCR. The sample contains some 90,000 clones, roughly 91% of which appear only once. The origin of this receptor is a human donor with classical Hodgkin lymphoma. Here the sequenced sample was peripheral blood mononuclear cells (PBMCs), taken before the second cycle of nivolumab. This chain uses TRBV9 with TRBJ2-3, with TRBD1 as a possible D gene (6 bases). The CDR3 coding sequence is TGTGCCAGCACCGGGACAACTAGCACAGATACGCAGTATTTT. It codes for CASTGTTSTDTQYF.